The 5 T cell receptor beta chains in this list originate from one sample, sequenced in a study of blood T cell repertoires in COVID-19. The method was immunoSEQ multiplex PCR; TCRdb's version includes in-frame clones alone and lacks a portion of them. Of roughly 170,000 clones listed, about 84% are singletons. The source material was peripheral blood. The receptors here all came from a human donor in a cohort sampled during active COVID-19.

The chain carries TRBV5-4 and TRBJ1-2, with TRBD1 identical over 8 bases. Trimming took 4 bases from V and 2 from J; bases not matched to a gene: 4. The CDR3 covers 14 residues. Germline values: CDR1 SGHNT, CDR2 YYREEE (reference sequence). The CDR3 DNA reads TGTGCCAGCAGCACCGGGACAGGAAACTATGGCTACACCTTC. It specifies CASSTGTGNYGYTF. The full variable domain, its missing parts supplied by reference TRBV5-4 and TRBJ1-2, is ETGVTQSPTHLIKTRGQQVTLRCSSQSGHNTVSWYQQALGQGPQFIFQYYREEENGRGNFPPRFSGLQFPNYSSELNVNALELDDSALYLCASSTGTGNYGYTFGSGTRLTVV.

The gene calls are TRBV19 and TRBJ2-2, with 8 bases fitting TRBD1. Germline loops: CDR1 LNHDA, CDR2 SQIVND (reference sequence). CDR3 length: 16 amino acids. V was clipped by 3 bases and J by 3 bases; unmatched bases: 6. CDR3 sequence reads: CASSIPTGADTGELFF. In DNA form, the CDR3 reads TGTGCCAGTAGTATCCCGACAGGGGCGGACACCGGGGAGCTGTTTTTT.

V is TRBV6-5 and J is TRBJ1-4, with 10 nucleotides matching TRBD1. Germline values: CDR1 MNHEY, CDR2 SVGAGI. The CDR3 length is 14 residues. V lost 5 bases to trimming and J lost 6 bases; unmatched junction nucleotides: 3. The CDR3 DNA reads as TGTGCCAGCAGTATGGGACAGGGGTATGAAAAACTGTTTTTT. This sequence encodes CASSMGQGYEKLFF.

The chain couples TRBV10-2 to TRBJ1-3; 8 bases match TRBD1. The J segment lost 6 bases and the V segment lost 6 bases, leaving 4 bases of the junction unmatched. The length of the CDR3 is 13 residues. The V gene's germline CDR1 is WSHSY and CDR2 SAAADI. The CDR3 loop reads CASSQDRVNTIYF. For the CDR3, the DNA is TGCGCCAGCAGCCAGGACAGGGTAAACACCATATATTTT.

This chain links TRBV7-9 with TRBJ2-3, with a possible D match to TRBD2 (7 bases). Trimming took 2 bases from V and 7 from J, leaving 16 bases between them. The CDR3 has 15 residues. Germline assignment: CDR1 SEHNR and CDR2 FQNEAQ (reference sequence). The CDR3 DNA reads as TGTGCCAGCAGCTTAAACCGGGGGGCCTCAAATACGCAGTATTTT. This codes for CASSLNRGASNTQYF.